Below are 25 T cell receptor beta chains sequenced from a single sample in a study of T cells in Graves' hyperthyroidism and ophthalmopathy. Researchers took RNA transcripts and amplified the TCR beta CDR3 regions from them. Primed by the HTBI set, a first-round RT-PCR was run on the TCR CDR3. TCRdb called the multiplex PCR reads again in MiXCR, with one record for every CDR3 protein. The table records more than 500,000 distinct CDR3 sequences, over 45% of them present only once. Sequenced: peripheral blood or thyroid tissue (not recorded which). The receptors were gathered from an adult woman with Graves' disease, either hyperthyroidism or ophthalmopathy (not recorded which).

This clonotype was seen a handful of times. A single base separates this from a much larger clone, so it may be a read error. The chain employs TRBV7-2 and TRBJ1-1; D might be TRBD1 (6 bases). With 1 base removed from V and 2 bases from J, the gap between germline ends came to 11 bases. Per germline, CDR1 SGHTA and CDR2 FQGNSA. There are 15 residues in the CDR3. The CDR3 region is CASSLVTGGNTEAFF. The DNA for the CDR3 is TGTGCCAGCAGCTTAGTGACCGGGGGCAACACTGAAGCTTTCTTT.

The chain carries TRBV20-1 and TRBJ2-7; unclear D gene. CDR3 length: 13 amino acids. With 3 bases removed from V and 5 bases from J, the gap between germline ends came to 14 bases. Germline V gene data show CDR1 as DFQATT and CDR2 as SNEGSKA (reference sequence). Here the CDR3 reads CSASRWGTNEQYF. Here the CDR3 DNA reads TGCAGTGCTAGCAGATGGGGAACCAACGAGCAGTACTTC.

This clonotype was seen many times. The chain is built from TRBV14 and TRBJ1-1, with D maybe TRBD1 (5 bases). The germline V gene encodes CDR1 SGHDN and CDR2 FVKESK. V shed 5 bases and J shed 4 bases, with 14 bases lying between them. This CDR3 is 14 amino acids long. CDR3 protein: CASSGASPGTEAFF. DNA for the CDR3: TGTGCCAGCAGCGGGGCTTCGCCGGGCACTGAAGCTTTCTTT.

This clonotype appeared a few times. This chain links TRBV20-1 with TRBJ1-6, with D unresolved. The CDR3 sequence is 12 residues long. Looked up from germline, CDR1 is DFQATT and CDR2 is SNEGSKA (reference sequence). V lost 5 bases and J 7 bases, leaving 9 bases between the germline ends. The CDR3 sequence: CSAGEENSPLHF. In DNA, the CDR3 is TGCAGTGCTGGGGAGGAGAATTCACCCCTCCACTTT.

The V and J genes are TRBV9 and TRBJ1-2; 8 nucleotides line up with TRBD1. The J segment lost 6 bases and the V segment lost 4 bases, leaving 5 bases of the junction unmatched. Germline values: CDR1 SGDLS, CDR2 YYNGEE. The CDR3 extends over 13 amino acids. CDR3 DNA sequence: TGTGCCAGCAGCACCCGACAGGGGAATGGCTACACCTTC. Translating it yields CASSTRQGNGYTF.

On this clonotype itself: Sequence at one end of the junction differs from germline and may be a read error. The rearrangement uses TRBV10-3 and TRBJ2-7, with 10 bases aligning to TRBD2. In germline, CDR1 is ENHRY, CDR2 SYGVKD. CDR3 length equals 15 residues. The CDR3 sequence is CASSPSGRAWDEQYF. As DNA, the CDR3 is TGTGCCAGCAGTCCCAGCGGGAGGGCCTGGGACGAGCAGTACTTC.

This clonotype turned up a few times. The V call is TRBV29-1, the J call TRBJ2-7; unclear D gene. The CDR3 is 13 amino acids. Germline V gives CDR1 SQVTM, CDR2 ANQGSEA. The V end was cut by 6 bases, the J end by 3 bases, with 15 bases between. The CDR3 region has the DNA TGCAGCGTAGGACCCCGCCGCGACTACGAGCAGTACTTC. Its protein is CSVGPRRDYEQYF.

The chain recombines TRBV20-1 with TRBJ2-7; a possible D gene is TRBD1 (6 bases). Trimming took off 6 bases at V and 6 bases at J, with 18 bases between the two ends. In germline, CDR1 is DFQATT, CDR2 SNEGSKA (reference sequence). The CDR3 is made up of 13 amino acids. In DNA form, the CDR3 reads TGCAGTGCCTGGACAGACCGTGTCCGCGAGCAGTACTTC. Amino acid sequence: CSAWTDRVREQYF.

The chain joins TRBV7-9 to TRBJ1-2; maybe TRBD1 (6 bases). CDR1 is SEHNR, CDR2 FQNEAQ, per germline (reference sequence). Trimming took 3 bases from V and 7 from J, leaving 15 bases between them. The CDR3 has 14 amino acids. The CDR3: CASSFSRSGAGYTF. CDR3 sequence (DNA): TGTGCCAGCAGCTTCTCGCGTTCAGGGGCTGGCTACACCTTC.

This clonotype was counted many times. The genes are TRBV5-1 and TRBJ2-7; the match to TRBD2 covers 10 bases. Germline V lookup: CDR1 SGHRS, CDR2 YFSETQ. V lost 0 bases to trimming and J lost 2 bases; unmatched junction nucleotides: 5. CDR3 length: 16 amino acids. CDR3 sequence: CASSLGPGLATYEQYF. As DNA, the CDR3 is TGCGCCAGCAGCTTGGGACCGGGACTAGCGACCTACGAGCAGTACTTC.

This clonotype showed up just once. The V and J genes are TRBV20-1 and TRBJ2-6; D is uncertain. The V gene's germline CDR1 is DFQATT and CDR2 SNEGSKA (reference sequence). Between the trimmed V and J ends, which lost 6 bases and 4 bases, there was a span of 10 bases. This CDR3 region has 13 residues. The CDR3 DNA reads TGCAGTGCCGTCAAAGCAGGGGCCAACGTCCTGACTTTC. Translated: CSAVKAGANVLTF.

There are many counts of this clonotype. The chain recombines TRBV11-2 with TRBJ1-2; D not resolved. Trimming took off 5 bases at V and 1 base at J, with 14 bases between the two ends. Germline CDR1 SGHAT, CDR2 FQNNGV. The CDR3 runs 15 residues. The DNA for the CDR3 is TGTGCCAGCAGCCTGAATCGGGCCAGTAACTATGGCTACACCTTC. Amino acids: CASSLNRASNYGYTF. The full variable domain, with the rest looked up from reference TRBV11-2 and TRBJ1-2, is EAGVAQSPRYKIIEKRQSVAFWCNPISGHATLYWYQQILGQGPKLLIQFQNNGVVDDSQLPKDRFSAERLKGVDSTLKIQPAKLEDSAVYLCASSLNRASNYGYTFGSGTRLTVV.

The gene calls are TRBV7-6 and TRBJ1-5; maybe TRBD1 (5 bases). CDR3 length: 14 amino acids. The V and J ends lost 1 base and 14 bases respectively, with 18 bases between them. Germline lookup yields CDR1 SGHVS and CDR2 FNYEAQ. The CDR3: CASSLGGLAGHEHF. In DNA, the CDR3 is TGTGCCAGCAGCTTAGGCGGACTAGCGGGGCACGAGCATTTT. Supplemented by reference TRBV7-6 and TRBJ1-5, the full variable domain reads GAGVSQSPRYKVTKRGQDVALRCDPISGHVSLYWYRQALGQGPEFLTYFNYEAQQDKSGLPNDRFSAERPEGSISTLTIQRTEQRDSAMYRCASSLGGLAGHEHFGDGTRLSIL.

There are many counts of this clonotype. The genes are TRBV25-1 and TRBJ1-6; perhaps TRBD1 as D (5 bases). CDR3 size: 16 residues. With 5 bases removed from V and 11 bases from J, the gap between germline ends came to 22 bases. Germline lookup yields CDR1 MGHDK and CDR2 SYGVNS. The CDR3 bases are TGTGCCAGCAGTTCTTTAAACGGGGGTACCGGGACACCCCTCCACTTT. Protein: CASSSLNGGTGTPLHF.

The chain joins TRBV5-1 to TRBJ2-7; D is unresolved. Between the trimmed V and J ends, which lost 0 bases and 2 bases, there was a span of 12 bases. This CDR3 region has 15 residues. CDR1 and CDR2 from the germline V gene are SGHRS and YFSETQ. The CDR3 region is CASSLAVGRAYEQYF. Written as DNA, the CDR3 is TGCGCCAGCAGCTTGGCCGTTGGACGGGCCTACGAGCAGTACTTC. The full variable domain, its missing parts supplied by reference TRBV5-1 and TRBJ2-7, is KAGVTQTPRYLIKTRGQQVTLSCSPISGHRSVSWYQQTPGQGLQFLFEYFSETQRNKGNFPGRFSGRQFSNSRSEMNVSTLELGDSALYLCASSLAVGRAYEQYFGPGTRLTVT.

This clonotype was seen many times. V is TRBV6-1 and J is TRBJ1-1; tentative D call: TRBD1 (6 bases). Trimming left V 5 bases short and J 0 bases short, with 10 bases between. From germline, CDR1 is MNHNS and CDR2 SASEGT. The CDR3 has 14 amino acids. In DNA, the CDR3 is TGTGCCAGCAGTTACAGGGAGGTGAACACTGAAGCTTTCTTT. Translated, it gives CASSYREVNTEAFF.

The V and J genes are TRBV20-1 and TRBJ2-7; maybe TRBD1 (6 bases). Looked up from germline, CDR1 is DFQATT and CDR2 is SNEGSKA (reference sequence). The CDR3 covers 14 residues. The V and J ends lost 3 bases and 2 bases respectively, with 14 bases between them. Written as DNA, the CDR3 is TGCAGTGCTAGCACAGGGATTTCGACCTACGAGCAGTACTTC. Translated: CSASTGISTYEQYF.

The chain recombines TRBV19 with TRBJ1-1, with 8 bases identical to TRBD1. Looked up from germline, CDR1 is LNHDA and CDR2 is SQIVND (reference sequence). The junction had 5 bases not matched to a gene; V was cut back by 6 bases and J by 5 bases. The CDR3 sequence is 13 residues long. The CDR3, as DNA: TGTGCCAGTAGCGCGGACAGGGAAACTGAAGCTTTCTTT. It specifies CASSADRETEAFF.

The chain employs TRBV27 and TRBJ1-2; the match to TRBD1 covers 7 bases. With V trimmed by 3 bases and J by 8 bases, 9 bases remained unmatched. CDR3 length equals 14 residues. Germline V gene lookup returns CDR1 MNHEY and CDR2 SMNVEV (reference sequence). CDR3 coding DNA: TGTGCCAGCAGTTTGCAACCGGGACAGTTGGGCTACACCTTC. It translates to CASSLQPGQLGYTF.

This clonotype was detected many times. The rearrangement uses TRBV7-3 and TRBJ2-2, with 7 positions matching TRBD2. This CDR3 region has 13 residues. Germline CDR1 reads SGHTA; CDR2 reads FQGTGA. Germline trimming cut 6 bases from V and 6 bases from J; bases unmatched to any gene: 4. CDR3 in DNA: TGTGCCAGCAGATTTAGCGGGTCCGGGGAGCTGTTTTTT. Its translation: CASRFSGSGELFF.

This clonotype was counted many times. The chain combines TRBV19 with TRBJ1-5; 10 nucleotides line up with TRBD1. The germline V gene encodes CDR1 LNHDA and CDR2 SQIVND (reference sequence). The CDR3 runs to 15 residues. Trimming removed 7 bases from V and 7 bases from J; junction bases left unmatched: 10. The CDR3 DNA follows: TGTGCCAGTAATGACAGGGGGCGCGAAGGCCAGCCCCAGCATTTT. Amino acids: CASNDRGREGQPQHF.

The CDR3, as DNA: TGTGCCAGCAGCTCAAAGGGTACACCCCTCCACTTT. This codes for CASSSKGTPLHF. This sequence joins TRBV7-8 and TRBJ1-6; unclear D gene. V lost 4 bases and J lost 11, with 9 bases in between. Germline CDR1 and CDR2: SGHVS and FQNEAQ. The CDR3 contains 12 residues.

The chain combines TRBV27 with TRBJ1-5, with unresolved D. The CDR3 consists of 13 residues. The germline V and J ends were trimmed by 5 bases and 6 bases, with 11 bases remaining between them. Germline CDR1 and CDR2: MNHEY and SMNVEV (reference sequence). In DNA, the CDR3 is TGTGCCAGCAGTCCCCCGGGCGGTCAGCCCCAGCATTTT. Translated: CASSPPGGQPQHF.

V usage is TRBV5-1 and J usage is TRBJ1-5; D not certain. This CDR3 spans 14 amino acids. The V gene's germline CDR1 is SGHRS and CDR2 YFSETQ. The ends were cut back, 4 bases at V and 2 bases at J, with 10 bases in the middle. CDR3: CASSPVGGNQPQHF. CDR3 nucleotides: TGCGCCAGCAGCCCTGTCGGGGGCAATCAGCCCCAGCATTTT.

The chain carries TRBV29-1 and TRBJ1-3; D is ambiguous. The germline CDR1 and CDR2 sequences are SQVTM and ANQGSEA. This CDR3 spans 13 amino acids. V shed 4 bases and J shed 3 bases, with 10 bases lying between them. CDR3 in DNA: TGCAGCGTTGTGGCATGGGGTGGAAACACCATATATTTT. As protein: CSVVAWGGNTIYF.